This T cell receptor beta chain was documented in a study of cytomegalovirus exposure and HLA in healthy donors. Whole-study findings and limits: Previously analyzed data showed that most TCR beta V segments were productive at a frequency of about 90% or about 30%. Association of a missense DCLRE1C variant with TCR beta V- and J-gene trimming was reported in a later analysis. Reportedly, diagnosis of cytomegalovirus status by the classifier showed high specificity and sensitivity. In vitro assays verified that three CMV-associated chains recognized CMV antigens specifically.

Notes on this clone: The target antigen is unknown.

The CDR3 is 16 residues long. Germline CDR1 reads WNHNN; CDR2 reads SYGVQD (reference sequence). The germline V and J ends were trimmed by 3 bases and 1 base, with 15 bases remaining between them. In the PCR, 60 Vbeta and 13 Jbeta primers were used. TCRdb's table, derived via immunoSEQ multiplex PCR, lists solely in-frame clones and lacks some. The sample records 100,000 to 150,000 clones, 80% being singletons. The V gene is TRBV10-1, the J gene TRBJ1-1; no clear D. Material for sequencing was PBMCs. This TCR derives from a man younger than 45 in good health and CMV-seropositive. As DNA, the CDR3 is TGCGCCAGCAGTGATGTAGTTCCCATCGGGAACACTGAAGCTTTCTTT. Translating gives CASSDVVPIGNTEAFF.